A selection of T cell receptor beta chains follows, all from one sample in a study of T cells in Graves' hyperthyroidism and ophthalmopathy. TCRdb called the multiplex PCR reads again in MiXCR, with one record for every CDR3 protein. The sample has a few hundred thousand distinct CDR3 sequences; about 15% are singletons. Source material: blood. All receptors derive from a woman aged 18-29 years with Graves' ophthalmopathy. CDR3s include the opening cysteine and the closing phenylalanine or tryptophan. D genes are given only for firm matches. Size tells how often a clone was seen (once, few, many) or the class of an expanded clone, and some rows leave it out.

J gene | V gene | clone size | D gene | CDR3 length | CDR3 protein | CDR3 DNA
TRBJ1-3 | TRBV11-2 | many | TRBD1 | 17 | CASSPADRASSGNTIYF | TGTGCCAGCAGCCCAGCGGACAGGGCAAGCTCTGGAAACACCATATATTTT
TRBJ2-5 | TRBV30 | many | . | 14 | CAWSVLEGRETQYF | TGTGCCTGGAGTGTACTAGAGGGACGCGAGACCCAGTACTTC
TRBJ1-5 | TRBV6-2/TRBV6-3 | few | . | 14 | CASSRSQINQPQHF | TGTGCCAGCAGCCGATCCCAGATTAATCAGCCCCAGCATTTT
TRBJ1-2 | TRBV28 | . | TRBD1 | 14 | CASSFGRGHDGYTF | TGTGCCAGCAGTTTCGGCAGGGGGCACGATGGCTACACCTTC
TRBJ1-6 | TRBV7-9 | few | . | 13 | CASSSTEESPLHF | TGTGCCAGCAGTTCAACCGAGGAGTCACCCCTCCACTTT
TRBJ2-2 | TRBV19 | . | TRBD1 | 16 | CASSPQGRRGTGELFF | TGTGCCAGTAGTCCACAGGGGAGAAGGGGCACCGGGGAGCTGTTTTTT
TRBJ1-6 | TRBV6-1 | many | . | 15 | CASSERHPGSSPLHF | TGTGCCAGCAGTGAAAGACACCCAGGCAGTTCACCCCTCCACTTT
TRBJ2-1 | TRBV7-3 | many | . | 17 | CASSPKVRDGAYNEQFF | TGTGCCAGCAGCCCAAAAGTCAGGGATGGGGCTTACAATGAGCAGTTCTTC
TRBJ1-1 | TRBV5-1 | few | . | 16 | CASSFAAGWPNTEAFF | TGCGCCAGCAGCTTCGCGGCAGGGTGGCCGAACACTGAAGCTTTCTTT
TRBJ2-2 | TRBV14 | few | TRBD2 | 18 | CASSQDGRTSANTGELFF | TGTGCCAGCAGCCAAGACGGGCGGACTAGCGCCAACACCGGGGAGCTGTTTTTT
TRBJ2-1 | TRBV28 | many | . | 18 | CASSLLGDLRGPYNEQFF | TGTGCCAGCAGTCTACTGGGGGACCTTCGGGGACCTTACAATGAGCAGTTCTTC
TRBJ1-1 | TRBV29-1 | few | TRBD1 | 13 | CSVNQGERTEAFF | TGCAGCGTTAATCAGGGGGAAAGAACTGAAGCTTTCTTT
TRBJ2-4 | TRBV5-4 | . | . | 17 | CASSLGQDLLAKNIQYF | TGTGCCAGCAGCTTGGGACAGGACCTTCTAGCCAAAAACATTCAGTACTTC
TRBJ2-7 | TRBV11-2 | many | TRBD1 | 15 | CASSTGTGASYEQYF | TGTGCCAGCAGCACAGGGACAGGGGCTTCCTACGAGCAGTACTTC
TRBJ2-6 | TRBV6-2/TRBV6-3 | . | TRBD1 | 18 | CASSLDRSKLSGANVLTF | TGTGCCAGCAGTCTGGACAGGTCGAAACTCTCTGGGGCCAACGTCCTGACTTTC
TRBJ2-3 | TRBV20-1 | few | . | 15 | CSARDTGAVGGTQYF | TGCAGTGCTAGAGATACAGGGGCGGTGGGAGGTACGCAGTATTTT
TRBJ1-3 | TRBV13 | many | . | 14 | CASSQQDSGNTIYF | TGTGCCAGCAGTCAACAGGATTCTGGAAACACCATATATTTT
TRBJ2-5 | TRBV2 | many | TRBD1 | 16 | CASSEVRDRIQETQYF | TGTGCCAGCAGTGAAGTTCGGGACAGAATACAAGAGACCCAGTACTTC
TRBJ2-5 | TRBV7-3 | . | . | 14 | CASSLWPDQEAQYF | TGTGCCAGCAGCCTGTGGCCTGACCAAGAGGCCCAGTACTTC
TRBJ2-1 | TRBV9 | many | TRBD2 | 17 | CASSLRTSGSAYNEQFF | TGTGCCAGCAGCCTAAGGACTAGCGGGAGTGCCTACAATGAGCAGTTCTTC
TRBJ1-5 | TRBV12-3/TRBV12-4 | many | . | 14 | CASSGSVGGQPQHF | TGTGCCAGCAGCGGGTCCGTAGGGGGTCAGCCCCAGCATTTT
TRBJ2-7 | TRBV19 | many | TRBD1 | 14 | CASSSTGASYEQYF | TGTGCCAGTAGTTCAACAGGGGCATCCTACGAGCAGTACTTC
TRBJ2-7 | TRBV29-1 | many | . | 13 | CSVVGVDSYEQYF | TGCAGCGTTGTGGGGGTGGACTCCTACGAGCAGTACTTC
TRBJ2-1 | TRBV30 | many | . | 15 | CAWSLGGNSYNEQFF | TGTGCCTGGAGTTTGGGGGGTAACTCCTACAATGAGCAGTTCTTC
TRBJ2-6 | TRBV9 | . | . | 15 | CASSVTPSGANVLTF | TGTGCCAGCAGCGTAACCCCCTCTGGGGCCAACGTCCTGACTTTC
TRBJ1-2 | TRBV4-2 | . | . | 15 | CASSQDSGASYGYTF | TGTGCCAGCAGCCAAGATTCAGGGGCCTCCTATGGCTACACCTTC
TRBJ1-1 | TRBV4-1 | . | TRBD1 | 16 | CASSRDPGTGSTEAFF | TGCGCCAGCAGCCGAGATCCCGGGACAGGGAGCACTGAAGCTTTCTTT
TRBJ2-4 | TRBV3-1 | few | . | 14 | CASSSRGVGNIQYF | TGTGCCAGCAGTTCAAGGGGAGTGGGGAACATTCAGTACTTC
TRBJ1-2 | TRBV25-1 | . | . | 14 | CASSDPGKLDGYTF | TGTGCCAGCAGTGATCCAGGGAAACTGGATGGCTACACCTTC
TRBJ1-1 | TRBV7-2 | many | TRBD1 | 15 | CASSLFTGVVTEAFF | TGTGCCAGCAGCTTATTTACAGGGGTTGTTACTGAAGCTTTCTTT
TRBJ2-1 | TRBV28 | many | . | 12 | CASSFGTSEQFF | TGTGCCAGCAGCTTCGGGACGAGTGAGCAGTTCTTC
TRBJ2-2 | TRBV2 | many | . | 15 | CASGGLQTNTGELFF | TGTGCCAGCGGAGGACTGCAGACTAACACCGGGGAGCTGTTTTTT
TRBJ1-5 | TRBV24-1 | . | TRBD1 | 14 | CATSDDRVGQPQHF | TGTGCCACCAGTGACGACAGGGTGGGTCAGCCCCAGCATTTT
TRBJ1-5 | TRBV29-1 | . | . | 13 | CSVVKAVGQPQHF | TGCAGCGTTGTAAAGGCCGTGGGTCAGCCCCAGCATTTT
TRBJ1-2 | TRBV27 | . | . | 14 | CASSLIGGLYGYTF | TGTGCCAGCAGTTTAATTGGGGGGCTCTATGGCTACACCTTC
TRBJ2-1 | TRBV29-1 | few | TRBD2 | 18 | CSVEPSGSSGPHYNEQFF | TGCAGCGTTGAGCCTAGCGGGAGCTCCGGCCCTCACTACAATGAGCAGTTCTTC
TRBJ2-2 | TRBV12-5 | few | . | 13 | CASGLGAGGELFF | TGTGCTAGTGGTTTGGGTGCCGGCGGGGAGCTGTTTTTT
TRBJ2-5 | TRBV20-1 | many | TRBD2 | 16 | CSAEASGGAVGETQYF | TGCAGTGCTGAGGCTAGCGGGGGGGCGGTAGGAGAGACCCAGTACTTC
TRBJ2-2 | TRBV7-9 | many | . | 16 | CASSLELAYYTGELFF | TGTGCCAGCAGCTTGGAACTAGCCTATTACACCGGGGAGCTGTTTTTT
TRBJ2-4 | TRBV27 | many | . | 14 | CASSPGLAKNIQYF | TGTGCCAGCAGCCCTGGGCTAGCCAAAAACATTCAGTACTTC
TRBJ2-7 | TRBV9 | . | TRBD1 | 14 | CASSVGDSLYEQYF | TGTGCCAGCAGCGTGGGGGACAGTCTCTACGAGCAGTACTTC
TRBJ1-5 | TRBV11-2 | many | . | 15 | CASSLNVGSNQPQHF | TGTGCCAGCAGCTTAAATGTGGGGAGCAATCAGCCCCAGCATTTT
TRBJ2-1 | TRBV20-1 | many | TRBD2 | 15 | CSAQSRGGPYNEQFF | TGCAGTGCTCAATCGCGGGGGGGCCCGTACAATGAGCAGTTCTTC
TRBJ1-3 | TRBV4-3 | . | . | 16 | CASSQVYPHSGNTIYF | TGCGCCAGCAGCCAAGTCTACCCTCACTCTGGAAACACCATATATTTT
TRBJ2-7 | TRBV12-3/TRBV12-4 | . | TRBD2 | 14 | CASSLFGGSVDQYF | TGTGCCAGCAGTTTATTCGGGGGGTCGGTCGACCAGTACTTC
TRBJ2-7 | TRBV12-3/TRBV12-4 | . | TRBD2 | 17 | CASSLFQTSGVFYEQYF | TGTGCCAGCAGTTTATTCCAGACTAGCGGGGTCTTCTACGAGCAGTACTTC
TRBJ2-1 | TRBV6-2/TRBV6-3 | few | TRBD1 | 14 | CASSQDRIINEQFF | TGTGCCAGCAGCCAGGACAGGATAATCAATGAGCAGTTCTTC
TRBJ2-7 | TRBV29-1 | many | TRBD1 | 14 | CSAIRGTGAYEQYF | TGCAGCGCCATTCGCGGGACAGGGGCCTACGAGCAGTACTTC
TRBJ2-3 | TRBV2 | once | TRBD1 | 16 | CASSGPRQGGTDTQYF | TGTGCCAGCAGTGGGCCCAGACAGGGAGGCACAGATACGCAGTATTTT
TRBJ2-5 | TRBV6-1 | many | . | 14 | CASSHPGVQETQYF | TGTGCCAGCAGTCATCCAGGGGTGCAAGAGACCCAGTACTTC
TRBJ1-1 | TRBV20-1 | few | . | 14 | CSAPRGGVGTEAFF | TGTAGTGCCCCCAGGGGCGGAGTAGGGACTGAAGCTTTCTTT
TRBJ2-1 | TRBV5-1 | few | . | 14 | CASSSSFRGDEQFF | TGCGCCAGCAGCTCCTCCTTTAGGGGGGATGAGCAGTTCTTC
TRBJ1-5 | TRBV29-1 | . | . | 24 | CSVVLAGGQETQYFGPGGNQPQHF | .